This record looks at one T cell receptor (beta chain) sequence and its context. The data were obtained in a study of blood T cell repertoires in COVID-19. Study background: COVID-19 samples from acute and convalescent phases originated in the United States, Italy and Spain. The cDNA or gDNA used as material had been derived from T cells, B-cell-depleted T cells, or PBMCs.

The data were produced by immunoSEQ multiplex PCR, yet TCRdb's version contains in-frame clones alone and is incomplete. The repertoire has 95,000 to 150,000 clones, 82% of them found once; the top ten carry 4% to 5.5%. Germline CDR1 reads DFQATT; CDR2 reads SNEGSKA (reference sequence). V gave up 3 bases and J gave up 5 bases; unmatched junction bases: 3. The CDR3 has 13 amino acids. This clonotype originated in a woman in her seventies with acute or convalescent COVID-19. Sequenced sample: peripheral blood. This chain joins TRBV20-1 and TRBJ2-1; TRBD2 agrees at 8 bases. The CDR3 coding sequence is TGCAGTGCTAGTCGGGGGGGTAACAATGAGCAGTTCTTC. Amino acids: CSASRGGNNEQFF.